What follows describes a single T cell receptor (beta chain). The sample is drawn from a study of blood T cell repertoires in COVID-19. In the study overall: Specimens from acute and convalescent COVID-19 originated in the United States, Italy and Spain.

The V end lost 3 bases, the J end lost 1 base, and 12 bases lay between the germline ends. There are 15 residues in the CDR3. Germline lookup yields CDR1 MDHEN and CDR2 SYDVKM. Per the authors' pipeline: Nucleated cell number was recorded as an estimate derived from reference gene primer amplification. TCRdb keeps only in-frame clones here, not all; method: immunoSEQ multiplex PCR. The V and J calls and the clone size are those of that table, but D and trimming were determined from the DNA. The sample yields around 270,000 clones, roughly 86% seen once. Followed longitudinally, the Seattle patients had been enrolled during active infection.

The receptor's source is a woman aged 55-75 years with COVID-19, enrolled during active disease. This rearrangement joins TRBV28 to TRBJ1-1, with D unclear. The source material was peripheral blood. The DNA of the CDR3 is TGTGCCAGCAGTTTCCAAGGAGGACCGAACACTGAAGCTTTCTTT. Translating it yields CASSFQGGPNTEAFF.